These 30 T cell receptor beta chains were sequenced from one sample in a study of blood T cell repertoires in COVID-19. Sequencing used immunoSEQ multiplex PCR; TCRdb keeps in-frame clones, though not all of them. The sample shows about 40,000 clones, 86% of them seen only once. Source material: peripheral blood. Every receptor here comes from a man aged 50 to 59 in a cohort sampled during active COVID-19.

In this sample, this clone turned up once. This chain uses TRBV5-8 with TRBJ2-7; no clear D gene. Looked up from germline, CDR1 is SGHTS and CDR2 is YDEGEE. The CDR3 is made up of 9 amino acids. The V end lost 10 bases, the J end lost 2 bases, and 4 bases lay between the germline ends. The CDR3 DNA sequence: TGTGCCTCCGCCTACGAGCAGTACTTC. This gives the protein CASAYEQYF.

The gene calls are TRBV18 and TRBJ2-7; TRBD2 matches 8 bases. V shed 8 bases, J shed 4 bases, and the junction held 7 bases outside the gene matches. CDR1 is KGHSH and CDR2 is LQKENI in the germline V gene. The CDR3 contains 13 residues. The CDR3 region has the DNA TGTGCCAGCCGGGGGGGGGAAGGATACGAGCAGTACTTC. Protein sequence: CASRGGEGYEQYF.

This chain connects TRBV11-2 to TRBJ1-4, with D tentatively TRBD1 (5 bases). In germline, CDR1 is SGHAT, CDR2 FQNNGV. V was trimmed by 5 bases and J by 0 bases, leaving 13 bases between them. The CDR3 has 16 residues. CDR3 coding DNA: TGTGCCAGCAGCATCGGGACTTATGCAACTAATGAAAAACTGTTTTTT. Its translation is CASSIGTYATNEKLFF.

The chain uses TRBV11-2 and TRBJ1-4; D remains unclear. The CDR3 sequence is 15 residues long. Trimming took off 5 bases at V and 7 bases at J, with 17 bases between the two ends. The germline V gene has CDR1 SGHAT and CDR2 FQNNGV. Here the CDR3 reads CASSPFPGGREKLFF. Written as DNA, the CDR3 is TGTGCCAGCAGCCCATTTCCCGGAGGACGTGAAAAACTGTTTTTT.

V is TRBV21-1 and J is TRBJ2-7; TRBD2 reflects the table's D call only, with no check against the DNA. TRBV21-1 is noted as a pseudogene. There are 11 residues in the CDR3. This chain's CDR3 is CASSKGSKIDV. The CDR3 DNA reads as TGTGCCAGCAGCAAAGGGTCCAAGATAGACGTC.

The rearrangement joins TRBV21-1 to TRBJ2-5; TRBD1, as called in the table, went unchecked against the DNA. TRBV21-1 is described as a pseudogene. The CDR3 length is 16 residues. The CDR3 sequence is CASSKAAGALRRTQYF. CDR3 bases: TGTGCCAGCAGCAAAGCTGCAGGGGCCCTGAGGAGGACCCAGTACTTC.

The V call is TRBV4-1, the J call TRBJ2-2, with a weak D call TRBD1 (6 bases). V gave up 3 bases and J gave up 3 bases, with 14 bases separating them. CDR1 is MGHRA and CDR2 is YSYEKL in the germline V gene. The CDR3 spans 16 residues. CDR3 nucleotide sequence: TGCGCCAGCAGCCAGGAAGGGACACCACACACCGGGGAGCTGTTTTTT. It translates to CASSQEGTPHTGELFF.

Notes on this clone: A read error may explain this, as a much larger clone is one base away. The rearrangement uses TRBV2 and TRBJ1-1, with D possibly being TRBD1 (5 bases). Between the trimmed V and J ends, which lost 6 bases and 1 base, there was a span of 9 bases. This CDR3 contains 13 residues. From germline, CDR1 is SNHLY and CDR2 FYNNEI. Written as DNA, the CDR3 is TGTGCCAGCAGCCCCGGGGGGAACACTGAAGCTTTCTTT. The encoded protein is CASSPGGNTEAFF.

This clone appeared a single time. V usage is TRBV4-3 and J usage is TRBJ2-5; D is possibly TRBD1 (6 bases). Per germline, CDR1 LGHNA and CDR2 YSLEER. V was pared by 1 base and J by 5 bases, with 8 bases between. The CDR3 contains 13 residues. The chain's CDR3 is CASSQARGETQYF. CDR3 coding DNA: TGCGCCAGCAGCCAAGCAAGGGGGGAGACCCAGTACTTC.

The chain combines TRBV18 with TRBJ2-4; 7 bases match TRBD1. V lost 5 bases, J lost 2 bases, and 9 bases stayed unmatched. From germline, CDR1 is KGHSH and CDR2 LQKENI. This CDR3 has 16 amino acids. The CDR3 DNA reads as TGTGCCAGCTCAAGTCCGGGACAGAACTCCAAAAACATTCAGTACTTC. This gives the protein CASSSPGQNSKNIQYF.

The chain is built from TRBV9 and TRBJ2-3; D is unresolved. The CDR3 is 15 amino acids. Trimming took off 0 bases at V and 2 bases at J, with 10 bases between the two ends. Germline assignment: CDR1 SGDLS and CDR2 YYNGEE. The CDR3 is CASSVDGLHTDTQYF. The CDR3 bases are TGTGCCAGCAGCGTAGACGGGTTACACACAGATACGCAGTATTTT.

V gene TRBV24-1 combines with J gene TRBJ1-4; D possibly corresponds to TRBD1 (6 bases). CDR1 KGHDR and CDR2 SFDVKD come from the germline V gene. This CDR3 comprises 13 residues. The germline V and J ends were trimmed by 3 bases and 7 bases, with 8 bases remaining between them. CDR3: CATSDPDSEKLFF. In nucleotides, the CDR3 is TGTGCCACCAGTGATCCGGACAGTGAAAAACTGTTTTTT.

The rearrangement links TRBV19 to TRBJ1-1; 7 nucleotides agree with TRBD1. Per the germline V gene, CDR1 is LNHDA and CDR2 is SQIVND (reference sequence). With V trimmed by 4 bases and J by 10 bases, 9 bases remained unmatched. The CDR3 runs to 13 residues. The CDR3 DNA is TGTGCCAGTAGTACCGGAGGGACAGTGGTAGCTTTCTTT. As protein: CASSTGGTVVAFF.

This clone has only a few counts. The chain employs TRBV9 and TRBJ2-7, with D unresolved. Trimming removed 0 bases from V and 0 bases from J, with 4 bases in between. Germline values: CDR1 SGDLS, CDR2 YYNGEE. The CDR3 length is 13 residues. Written as DNA, the CDR3 is TGTGCCAGCAGCGTAGATAGCTCCTACGAGCAGTACTTC. Protein sequence: CASSVDSSYEQYF.

The V gene is TRBV5-6, the J gene TRBJ1-1; TRBD1 might be the D (6 bases). The CDR3 runs 12 residues. The V end was cut by 4 bases, the J end by 4 bases, with 8 bases between. Germline CDR1 SGHDT, CDR2 YYEEEE. The CDR3: CASSPGVTEAFF. DNA for the CDR3: TGTGCCAGCAGCCCAGGGGTCACTGAAGCTTTCTTT.

The chain uses TRBV4-1 and TRBJ1-1, with TRBD1 identical over 8 bases. Per the germline V gene, CDR1 is MGHRA and CDR2 is YSYEKL. The junction had 3 bases not matched to a gene; V was cut back by 1 base and J by 8 bases. This CDR3 region has 13 residues. CDR3 bases: TGCGCCAGCAGCCAAGTAGGGACAGGAGAAGCTTTCTTT. It encodes CASSQVGTGEAFF.

In this sample, this clone is large. The chain has TRBV7-6 and TRBJ2-3; D is possibly TRBD2 (6 bases). V was trimmed by 1 base and J by 5 bases, leaving 16 bases between them. The CDR3 sequence is 16 residues long. The germline CDR1 and CDR2 sequences are SGHVS and FNYEAQ. The CDR3 region is CASSLGGGGAGDTQYF. The CDR3 DNA reads TGTGCCAGCAGCTTAGGGGGCGGAGGGGCCGGAGATACGCAGTATTTT.

A remark on this clone: Other nucleotide sequences in the sample specify the same CDR3. The chain recombines TRBV6-6 with TRBJ2-3, with no clear D. This CDR3 has 14 amino acids. Trimming stripped 2 bases from V and 0 bases from J, with 6 bases between. The germline gives CDR1 MNHNY, CDR2 SVGAGI (reference sequence). The CDR3 DNA follows: TGTGCCAGCAGTTACGGTAGCAGCACAGATACGCAGTATTTT. Translated, it gives CASSYGSSTDTQYF.

The chain combines TRBV2 with TRBJ2-1, with D possibly TRBD1 on 6 matching bases. The CDR3 loop spans 15 amino acids. The V end lost 3 bases, the J end lost 5 bases, and 14 bases lay between the germline ends. Per germline, CDR1 SNHLY and CDR2 FYNNEI. In DNA form, the CDR3 reads TGTGCCAGCAGTGATAGCAGGGGTTCCCACAATGAGCAGTTCTTC. As protein: CASSDSRGSHNEQFF.

The chain links TRBV30 to TRBJ1-3, with D unresolved. Trimming removed 0 bases from V and 4 bases from J, with 7 bases in between. The CDR3 covers 13 residues. Germline CDR1 reads GTSNPN; CDR2 reads SVGIG (reference sequence). CDR3 sequence reads: CAWSVREGNTIYF. For the CDR3, the DNA is TGTGCCTGGAGTGTACGGGAAGGAAACACCATATATTTT.

This clone occurred a few times. Here the CDR3 reads CASSITGERIYGYTF. The CDR3, as DNA: TGTGCCAGTAGTATAACGGGGGAAAGGATCTATGGCTACACCTTC. This chain joins TRBV19 and TRBJ1-2, with TRBD1 as a possible D gene (5 bases). This CDR3 comprises 15 residues. Trimming pared 2 bases from V and 4 bases from J, leaving 14 bases between. Germline-derived CDR1 and CDR2 are LNHDA and SQIVND (reference sequence).

This chain connects TRBV19 to TRBJ2-3, with D perhaps matching TRBD2 (6 bases). The V gene lost 5 bases and the J gene lost 4 bases, with 7 bases spanning the gap. Germline assignment: CDR1 LNHDA and CDR2 SQIVND (reference sequence). CDR3 length equals 12 residues. This CDR3 reads CASSLAADTQYF. The CDR3 DNA sequence: TGTGCCAGTAGTTTAGCGGCAGATACGCAGTATTTT.

CDR3 DNA: TGTGCCAGCAGAGGGTACATGGAGGGGCTCTCAGATACGCAGTATTTT. Translation gives CASRGYMEGLSDTQYF. The chain recombines TRBV5-4 with TRBJ2-3; maybe TRBD2 (6 bases). Trimming cost V 5 bases and J 4 bases, with 20 bases left between them. The germline V gene has CDR1 SGHNT and CDR2 YYREEE (reference sequence). CDR3 length equals 16 residues.

The V call is TRBV10-3, the J call TRBJ1-2; D perhaps matches TRBD1 (6 bases). CDR1 is ENHRY and CDR2 is SYGVKD in the germline V gene. The CDR3 length is 13 residues. The V end was cut by 3 bases, the J end by 5 bases, with 10 bases between. CDR3 in DNA: TGTGCCATCAGTGACCAGAGGGGGTATGGCTACACCTTC. It encodes CAISDQRGYGYTF.

A few counts support this clone. The rearrangement uses TRBV4-1 and TRBJ2-7, with a possible D match to TRBD2 (6 bases). CDR1 is MGHRA, CDR2 YSYEKL, per germline. This CDR3 comprises 14 residues. V lost 0 bases, J lost 0 bases, and 6 bases lay in between. The DNA for the CDR3 is TGCGCCAGCAGCCAAGAGGGGGGCTCCTACGAGCAGTACGTC. This codes for CASSQEGGSYEQYV.

The genes are TRBV5-5 and TRBJ1-4, with a possible D match to TRBD1 (5 bases). This CDR3 is 16 amino acids long. Germline V lookup: CDR1 SGHKS, CDR2 YYEKEE (reference sequence). V gave up 4 bases and J gave up 3 bases, with 16 bases separating them. CDR3: CASSAGRGVSNEKLFF. As DNA, the CDR3 is TGTGCCAGCAGCGCGGGCCGGGGGGTTTCTAATGAAAAACTGTTTTTT.

The chain links TRBV3-1 (or the pseudogene TRBV3-2) to TRBJ2-3, with D unresolved. This CDR3 comprises 15 residues. Per germline, CDR1 LGHDT and CDR2 YNNKEL (reference sequence). Trimming removed 0 bases at V and 0 bases at J, with 7 bases between. The CDR3 loop reads CASSQDRTSTDTQYF. DNA for the CDR3: TGTGCCAGCAGCCAAGATCGCACTAGCACAGATACGCAGTATTTT.

This clone was detected only once. The DNA of the CDR3 is TGTGCCAGCAGTAAGGAGTTTTACAATGAGCAGTTCTTC. This gives the protein CASSKEFYNEQFF. The rearrangement joins TRBV6-5 to TRBJ2-1; no clear D. Germline loops: CDR1 MNHEY, CDR2 SVGAGI. The CDR3 has 13 residues. The V and J ends lost 5 bases and 4 bases respectively, with 9 bases between them.

The rearrangement joins TRBV7-9 to TRBJ2-5; D gene ambiguous. V gave up 3 bases and J gave up 0 bases, with 14 bases separating them. The CDR3 is made up of 16 amino acids. CDR1 and CDR2 (germline): SEHNR, FQNEAQ (reference sequence). CDR3 sequence reads: CASSFRTTEYQETQYF. CDR3 nucleotide sequence: TGTGCCAGCAGCTTCCGTACCACGGAGTACCAAGAGACCCAGTACTTC.

V and J are TRBV10-3 and TRBJ2-7, with TRBD1 as a possible D gene (6 bases). V shed 3 bases and J shed 6 bases, with 9 bases lying between them. The CDR3 has 12 residues. Germline loops: CDR1 ENHRY, CDR2 SYGVKD. CDR3 nucleotides: TGTGCCATCAGTGACCACAGGGTCGAGCAGTACGTC. Amino acids: CAISDHRVEQYV.